Listed here are 3 T cell receptor beta chains from one sample, sequenced in a study of T cells after yellow fever vaccination. A single record per CDR3 protein comes from TCRdb applying MiXCR to the 5' RACE reads. The table includes about 210,000 distinct CDR3 sequences, roughly 6.2% detected once. Here the sequenced sample was CD4+ T cells sorted from PBMCs, taken on the day of the yellow fever booster vaccination. The receptors were gathered from a man aged 25-40 years who received the YFV17D yellow fever vaccine.

This clonotype was seen only a few times. The CDR3 DNA is TGTGCCAGCAGTTCCGGACTAGCGGGAGGACAGATCGGCGAGACCCAGTACTTC. Its protein product is CASSSGLAGGQIGETQYF. The gene calls are TRBV12-3 or TRBV12-4 and TRBJ2-5, with 14 bases fitting TRBD2. With V trimmed by 4 bases and J by 5 bases, 12 bases remained unmatched. CDR3 length: 18 amino acids.

This clonotype was seen a few times. This rearrangement joins TRBV28 to TRBJ1-2; 7 bases map to TRBD1. With V trimmed by 3 bases and J by 11 bases, 6 bases remained unmatched. The germline gives CDR1 MDHEN, CDR2 SYDVKM. The CDR3 is made up of 12 amino acids. CDR3 sequence: CASSLGTARYTF. The CDR3 DNA is TGTGCCAGCAGTTTGGGGACAGCCCGGTACACCTTC.

This clonotype was seen many times. V usage is TRBV7-9 and J usage is TRBJ2-5, with D unclear. The CDR3 totals 12 residues. V was pared by 3 bases and J by 0 bases, with 2 bases between. Germline values: CDR1 SEHNR, CDR2 FQNEAQ (reference sequence). For the CDR3, the DNA is TGTGCCAGCAGCTTCGACCAAGAGACCCAGTACTTC. As protein: CASSFDQETQYF. Together with reference TRBV7-9 and TRBJ2-5, the CDR3 gives the full variable domain: DTGVSQNPRHKITKRGQNVTFRCDPISEHNRLYWYRQTLGQGPEFLTYFQNEAQLEKSRLLSDRFSAERPKGSFSTLEIQRTEQGDSAMYLCASSFDQETQYFGPGTRLLVL.